What follows are 7 T cell receptor beta chains derived from one specimen sequenced in a study of blood T cell repertoires in COVID-19 (dated by TCRdb to between 2020 and 2021). The library was produced with the immunoSEQ multiplex PCR assay. The table was pulled from immuneACCESS by TCRdb, which kept in-frame rearrangements only. Such tables lose some clones; where checked, under half of the loss comes from unresolved V genes, and the rest has no known cause. Counted in this sample were 310,000 or so clones; around 88% of them appeared once. The ten largest clones represent under 2% of the sample. The sequencing input was peripheral blood. Source of these receptors: a woman aged 45-60 years with acute or convalescent COVID-19.

The chain employs TRBV27 and TRBJ1-5; 8 nucleotides match TRBD1. This CDR3 contains 13 residues. From germline, CDR1 is MNHEY and CDR2 SMNVEV (reference sequence). The V and J ends lost 10 bases and 6 bases, in that order; junction bases with no gene match: 8. CDR3 amino acids: CATQGDLGQPQHF. CDR3 DNA: TGTGCCACACAGGGGGATCTCGGTCAGCCCCAGCATTTT.

The chain joins TRBV5-1 to TRBJ2-2, with D maybe TRBD2 (5 bases). Trimming took off 4 bases at V and 7 bases at J, with 23 bases between the two ends. The germline CDR1 and CDR2 sequences are SGHRS and YFSETQ. This CDR3 contains 17 residues. CDR3 amino acids: CASSRLEMGTGGGELFF. In DNA, the CDR3 is TGCGCCAGCAGCCGCCTCGAAATGGGAACCGGAGGCGGGGAGCTGTTTTTT. The full variable domain, in which reference TRBV5-1 and TRBJ2-2 provide the parts outside the CDR3, is KAGVTQTPRYLIKTRGQQVTLSCSPISGHRSVSWYQQTPGQGLQFLFEYFSETQRNKGNFPGRFSGRQFSNSRSEMNVSTLELGDSALYLCASSRLEMGTGGGELFFGEGSRLTVL.

V usage is TRBV7-9 and J usage is TRBJ2-7, with 8 bases aligning to TRBD1. The V gene end was trimmed by 5 bases and the J gene end by 2 bases; junction bases not matched to a gene: 8. The CDR3 covers 15 residues. The germline CDR1 and CDR2 sequences are SEHNR and FQNEAQ (reference sequence). The CDR3 region is CASSPKDRATYEQYF. CDR3 in DNA: TGTGCCAGCAGCCCCAAGGACAGGGCAACCTACGAGCAGTACTTC.

This chain connects TRBV19 to TRBJ1-1, with D uncertain. CDR1 LNHDA and CDR2 SQIVND come from the germline V gene (reference sequence). The V end was cut by 5 bases, the J end by 10 bases, with 8 bases between. This CDR3 has 10 residues. CDR3 region: CASSEGPAFF. The DNA for the CDR3 is TGTGCCAGTAGTGAGGGTCCAGCTTTCTTT.

Only a few counts were recorded for this clone. The chain uses TRBV18 and TRBJ2-7, with D maybe TRBD1 (5 bases). Germline values: CDR1 KGHSH, CDR2 LQKENI. The length of the CDR3 is 16 residues. The germline V and J ends were trimmed by 3 bases and 3 bases, with 18 bases remaining between them. The CDR3 DNA reads as TGTGCCAGCTCACCCCCAGGGTTTGGGCTCAACTACGAGCAGTACTTC. Protein sequence: CASSPPGFGLNYEQYF.

The V gene is TRBV7-2, the J gene TRBJ2-7; 7 bases agree with TRBD2. Unmatched junction bases numbered 3, after V lost 3 bases and J lost 1 base. Germline V gene sequence: CDR1 SGHTA, CDR2 FQGNSA. The CDR3 spans 14 residues. This CDR3 reads CASSFGGRSYEQYF. CDR3 coding DNA: TGTGCCAGCAGCTTCGGCGGGAGATCCTACGAGCAGTACTTC.

On this clone: The germline gene is not matched at one end of the junction; a read error may be the cause. The same CDR3 arises from other DNA sequences in this sample as well. The chain uses TRBV4-1 and TRBJ2-2, with 10 bases that match TRBD2. CDR1 and CDR2 from the germline V gene are MGHRA and YSYEKL. The CDR3 has 16 residues. CDR3 nucleotides: TGTGCCACCGAGCCTAGCGGGAGTAGGAACACCGGGGAGCTGTTTTTT. Its translation: CATEPSGSRNTGELFF.